The present T cell receptor (beta chain) was sequenced within a study of T cell responses to AZD1222 COVID-19 vaccine. About the study: Second doses at about 4 or about 12 weeks were pooled.

The repertoire was sequenced with immunoSEQ multiplex PCR; TCRdb's copy has only in-frame clones and lacks some. The sample yields fewer than 150,000 clones, around nine tenths seen once. On this clone itself: The antigen is not known.

Points from the study as a whole: Sampling that yielded the repertoires occurred only after the peak T cell response. Regions 160-218 and 743-854 held dominance among vaccine-associated CD4 TCRs, which spanned spike. Donors were largely white British and mainly female; clonal diversity was possibly underestimated.

This CDR3 region has 14 residues. The V gene's germline CDR1 is SEHNR and CDR2 FQNEAQ (reference sequence). V was clipped by 4 bases and J by 7 bases, with 13 bases between them. The TCR sequence derives from an adult in good health. This sequence joins TRBV7-9 and TRBJ1-4; a weak D match, TRBD1 (5 bases). The specimen comprised peripheral blood, sampled on day 0 of AZD1222 vaccination. This CDR3 is CASSWGMRGEKLFF. For the CDR3, the DNA is TGTGCCAGCAGCTGGGGGATGAGGGGTGAAAAACTGTTTTTT.